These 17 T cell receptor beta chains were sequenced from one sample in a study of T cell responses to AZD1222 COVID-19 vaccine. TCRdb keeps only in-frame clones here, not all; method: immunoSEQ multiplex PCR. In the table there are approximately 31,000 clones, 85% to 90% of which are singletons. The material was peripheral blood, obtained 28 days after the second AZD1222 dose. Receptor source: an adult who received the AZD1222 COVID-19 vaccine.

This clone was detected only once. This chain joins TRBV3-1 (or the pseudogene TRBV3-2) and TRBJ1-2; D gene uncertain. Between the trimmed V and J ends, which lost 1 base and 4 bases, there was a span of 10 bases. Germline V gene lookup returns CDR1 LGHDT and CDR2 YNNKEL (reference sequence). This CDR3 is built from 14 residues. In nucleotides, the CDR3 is TGTGCCAGCAGCCAAGGCCCAGGTGCCTATGGCTACACCTTC. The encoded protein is CASSQGPGAYGYTF.

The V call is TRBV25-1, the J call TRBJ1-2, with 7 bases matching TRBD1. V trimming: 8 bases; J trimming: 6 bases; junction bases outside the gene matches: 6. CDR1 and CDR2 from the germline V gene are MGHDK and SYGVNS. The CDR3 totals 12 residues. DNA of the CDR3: TGTGCCAGCGGTCCGCAGGGGGATGGCTACACCTTC. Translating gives CASGPQGDGYTF.

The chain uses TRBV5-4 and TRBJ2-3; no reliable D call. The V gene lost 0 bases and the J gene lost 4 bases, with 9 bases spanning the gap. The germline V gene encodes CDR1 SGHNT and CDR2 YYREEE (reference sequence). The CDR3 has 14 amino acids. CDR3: CASSLGWKADTQYF. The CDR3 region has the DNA TGTGCCAGCAGCTTGGGCTGGAAGGCAGATACGCAGTATTTT.

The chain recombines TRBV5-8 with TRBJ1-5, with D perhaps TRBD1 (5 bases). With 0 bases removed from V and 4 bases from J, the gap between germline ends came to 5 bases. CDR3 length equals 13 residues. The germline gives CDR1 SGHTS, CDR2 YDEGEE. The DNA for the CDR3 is TGTGCCAGCAGCTTGGACAGGAATCAGCCCCAGCATTTT. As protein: CASSLDRNQPQHF.

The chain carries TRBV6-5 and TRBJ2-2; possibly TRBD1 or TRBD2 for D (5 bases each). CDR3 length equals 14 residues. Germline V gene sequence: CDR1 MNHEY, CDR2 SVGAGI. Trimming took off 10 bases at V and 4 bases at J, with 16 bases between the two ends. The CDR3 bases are TGTGCCACCGGAGTCGGGGCTGGCACCGGGGAGCTGTTTTTT. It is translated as CATGVGAGTGELFF.

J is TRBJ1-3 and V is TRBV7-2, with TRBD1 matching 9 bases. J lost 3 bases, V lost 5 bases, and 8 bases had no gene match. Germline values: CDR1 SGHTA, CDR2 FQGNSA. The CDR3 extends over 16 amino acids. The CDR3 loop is CASSLAGTGNGNTIYF. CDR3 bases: TGTGCCAGCAGCCTCGCCGGGACAGGGAATGGAAACACCATATATTTT.

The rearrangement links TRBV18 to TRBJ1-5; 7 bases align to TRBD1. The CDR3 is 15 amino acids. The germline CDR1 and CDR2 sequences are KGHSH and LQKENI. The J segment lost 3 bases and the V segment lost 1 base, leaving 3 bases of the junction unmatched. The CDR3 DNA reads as TGTGCCAGCTCACCACAGACAGGGAACAATCAGCCCCAGCATTTT. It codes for CASSPQTGNNQPQHF.

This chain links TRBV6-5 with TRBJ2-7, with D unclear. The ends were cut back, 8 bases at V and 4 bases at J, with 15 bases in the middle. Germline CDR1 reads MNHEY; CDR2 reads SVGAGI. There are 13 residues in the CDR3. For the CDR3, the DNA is TGTGCCAGCTCGAAGGTTCACGGATACGAGCAGTACTTC. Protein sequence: CASSKVHGYEQYF.

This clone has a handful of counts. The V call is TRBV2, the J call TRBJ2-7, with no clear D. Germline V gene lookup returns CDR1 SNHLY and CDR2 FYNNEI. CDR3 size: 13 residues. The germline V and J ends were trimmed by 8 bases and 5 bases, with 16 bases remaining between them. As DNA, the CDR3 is TGTGCCAGCGGGGAACTGCAGCCTAACGAGCAGTACTTC. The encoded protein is CASGELQPNEQYF.

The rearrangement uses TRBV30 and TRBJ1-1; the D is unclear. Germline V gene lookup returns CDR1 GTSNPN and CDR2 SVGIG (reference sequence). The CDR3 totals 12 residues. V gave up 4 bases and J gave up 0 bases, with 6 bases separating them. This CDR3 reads CAWKRLNTEAFF. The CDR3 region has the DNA TGTGCCTGGAAGCGGTTGAACACTGAAGCTTTCTTT.

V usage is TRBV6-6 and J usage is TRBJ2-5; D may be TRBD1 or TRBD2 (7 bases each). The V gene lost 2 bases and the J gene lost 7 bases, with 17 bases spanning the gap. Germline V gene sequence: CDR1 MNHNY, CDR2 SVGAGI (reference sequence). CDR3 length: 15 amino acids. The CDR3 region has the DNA TGTGCCAGCAGTTACCGCCCAGGGGGGGAGGCGACCCAGTACTTC. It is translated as CASSYRPGGEATQYF.

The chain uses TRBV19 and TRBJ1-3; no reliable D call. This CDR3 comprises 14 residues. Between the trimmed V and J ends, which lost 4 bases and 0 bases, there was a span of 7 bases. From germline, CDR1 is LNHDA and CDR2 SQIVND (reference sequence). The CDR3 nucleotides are TGTGCCAGTAGTACGCTGGGCTCTGGAAACACCATATATTTT. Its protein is CASSTLGSGNTIYF.

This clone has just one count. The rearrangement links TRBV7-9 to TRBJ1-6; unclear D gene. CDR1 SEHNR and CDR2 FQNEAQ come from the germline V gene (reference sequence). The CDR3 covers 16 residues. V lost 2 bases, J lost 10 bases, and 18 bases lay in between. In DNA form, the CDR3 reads TGTGCCAGCAGCTTATCTATCGCCCCGGGCGGCTCACCCCTCCACTTT. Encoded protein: CASSLSIAPGGSPLHF.

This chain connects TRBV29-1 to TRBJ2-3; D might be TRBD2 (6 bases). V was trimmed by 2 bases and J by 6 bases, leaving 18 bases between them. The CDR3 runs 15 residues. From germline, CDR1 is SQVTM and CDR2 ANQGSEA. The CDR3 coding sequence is TGCAGCGTTGAACCCCGGGGGACGGCATTTGATACGCAGTATTTT. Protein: CSVEPRGTAFDTQYF.

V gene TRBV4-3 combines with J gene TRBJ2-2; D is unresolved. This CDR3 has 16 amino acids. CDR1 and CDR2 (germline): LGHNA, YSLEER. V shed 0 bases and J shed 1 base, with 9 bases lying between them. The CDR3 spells CASSQDPSRNTGELFF. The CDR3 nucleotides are TGCGCCAGCAGCCAAGATCCATCGAGGAACACCGGGGAGCTGTTTTTT.

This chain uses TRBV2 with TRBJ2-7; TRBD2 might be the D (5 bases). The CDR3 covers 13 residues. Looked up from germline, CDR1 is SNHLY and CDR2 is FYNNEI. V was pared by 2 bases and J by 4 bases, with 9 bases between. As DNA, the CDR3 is TGTGCCAGCAGTGAACTACGGGATTACGAGCAGTACTTC. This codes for CASSELRDYEQYF.

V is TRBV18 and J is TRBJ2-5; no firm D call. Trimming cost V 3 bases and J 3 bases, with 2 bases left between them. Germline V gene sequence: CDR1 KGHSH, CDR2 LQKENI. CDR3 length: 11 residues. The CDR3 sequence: CASSPKETQYF. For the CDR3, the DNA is TGTGCCAGCTCACCCAAAGAGACCCAGTACTTC.